Shown below are 27 T cell receptor beta chains from a single sample sequenced in a study of T-cell reconstitution after alpha-beta-depleted transplantation in children. The authors prepared the TCRbeta library with unique molecular identifiers. TCRdb redid the calling of the PCR reads with MiXCR, one entry per CDR3 protein. This sample yields more than 550,000 distinct CDR3 sequences, of which about 10% are seen a single time; less than 5% belongs to the top ten. The sequencing used PBMCs from the stem cell graft donor, collected from the stem cell graft. The receptors here all came from a human donor who donated a stem cell graft to a child with acute myeloid leukemia.

The chain couples TRBV27 to TRBJ2-1; no firm D call. Germline CDR1 and CDR2: MNHEY and SMNVEV (reference sequence). The CDR3 sequence is 14 residues long. With 2 bases removed from V and 7 bases from J, the gap between germline ends came to 12 bases. CDR3 in amino acids: CASSLVSPMNEQFF. For the CDR3, the DNA is TGTGCCAGCAGTTTAGTTTCTCCGATGAATGAGCAGTTCTTC.

This clonotype was counted only a few times. The V and J genes are TRBV15 and TRBJ2-7, with unresolved D. The CDR3 contains 13 residues. V lost 5 bases to trimming and J lost 3 bases, with 11 bases between them. Germline V gene data show CDR1 as LNHNV and CDR2 as YYDKDF (reference sequence). The CDR3 bases are TGTGCCACCAGCCCCCGACTGGTCTACGAGCAGTACTTC. Translation gives CATSPRLVYEQYF.

This clonotype was seen at least ten times. The V and J genes are TRBV12-3 or TRBV12-4 and TRBJ1-5; possibly TRBD1 for D (6 bases). Trimming left V 3 bases short and J 2 bases short, with 11 bases between. The CDR3 sequence is 15 residues long. The CDR3 spells CASSFGTRGNQPQHF. In DNA, the CDR3 is TGTGCCAGCAGTTTCGGGACAAGAGGCAATCAGCCCCAGCATTTT.

The table lists this clonotype with many counts. The chain recombines TRBV28 with TRBJ1-1; D is perhaps TRBD1 (5 bases). The germline V gene has CDR1 MDHEN and CDR2 SYDVKM. This CDR3 spans 15 amino acids. V shed 8 bases and J shed 1 base, with 17 bases lying between them. CDR3 amino acids: CASVPAGLWNTEAFF. CDR3 bases: TGTGCCAGCGTACCGGCAGGGTTATGGAACACTGAAGCTTTCTTT.

In its sample, this clonotype was seen a few times. V and J are TRBV20-1 and TRBJ2-1; TRBD1 agrees at 7 bases. This CDR3 contains 14 residues. Trimming took 3 bases from V and 2 from J; bases not matched to a gene: 4. Germline assignment: CDR1 DFQATT and CDR2 SNEGSKA (reference sequence). The CDR3 DNA reads as TGCAGTGCTAGCCGACAGGGAGCCTACAATGAGCAGTTCTTC. This encodes CSASRQGAYNEQFF.

This clonotype showed up many times. This chain joins TRBV29-1 and TRBJ2-3; D call uncertain. The germline V gene has CDR1 SQVTM and CDR2 ANQGSEA. The germline V and J ends were trimmed by 3 bases and 0 bases, with 7 bases remaining between them. The CDR3 is 13 residues long. This CDR3 is CSVDSPSTDTQYF. The DNA of the CDR3 is TGCAGCGTTGACTCCCCTAGCACAGATACGCAGTATTTT.

The chain recombines TRBV7-2 with TRBJ2-3; D may be TRBD1 or TRBD2 (5 bases each). The CDR3 is made up of 15 amino acids. Germline loops: CDR1 SGHTA, CDR2 FQGNSA. Between the trimmed V and J ends, which lost 2 bases and 4 bases, there was a span of 13 bases. This chain's CDR3 is CASSLIGGRPDTQYF. CDR3 nucleotide sequence: TGTGCCAGCAGCTTAATTGGGGGTAGGCCAGATACGCAGTATTTT. Based on the CDR3 plus reference TRBV7-2 and TRBJ2-3, the full variable domain is GAGVSQSPSNKVTEKGKDVELRCDPISGHTALYWYRQSLGQGLEFLIYFQGNSAPDKSGLPSDRFSAERTGGSVSTLTIQRTQQEDSAVYLCASSLIGGRPDTQYFGPGTRLTVL.

In its sample, this clonotype was seen many times. The chain employs TRBV7-6 and TRBJ2-7; 9 bases align to TRBD1. Germline V gene sequence: CDR1 SGHVS, CDR2 FNYEAQ. After removal of 1 base from V and 1 base from J, the junction contained 5 bases not matched to a gene. The CDR3 has 16 amino acids. The CDR3 is CASSLGSTGGSYEQYF. The CDR3 coding sequence is TGTGCCAGCAGCTTAGGTTCGACAGGGGGTTCCTACGAGCAGTACTTC.

The CDR3 here is CASSPRPGETQYF. The CDR3 region has the DNA TGTGCCAGCTCACCACGGCCGGGGGAGACCCAGTACTTC. The chain links TRBV18 to TRBJ2-5; possible D gene TRBD2, 5 bases. There are 13 residues in the CDR3. Deletions cut 1 base from V and 5 bases from J, with 8 bases between. Germline assignment: CDR1 KGHSH and CDR2 LQKENI.

The chain joins TRBV25-1 to TRBJ1-6, with 7 bases that match TRBD1. V lost 7 bases and J lost 9; bases outside the gene matches: 12. Germline-derived CDR1 and CDR2 are MGHDK and SYGVNS. The CDR3 sequence is 15 residues long. The CDR3 DNA is TGTGCCAGCAAAACCAGGGGGGGCGAGAGTTCACCCCTCCACTTT. Its protein product is CASKTRGGESSPLHF.

This clonotype was detected only a few times. J is TRBJ2-3 and V is TRBV15; 12 bases align to TRBD2. CDR1 and CDR2 (germline): LNHNV, YYDKDF (reference sequence). There are 16 residues in the CDR3. The ends lost 2 bases at V and 3 bases at J; junction bases unmatched: 3. The CDR3 DNA reads TGTGCCACCAGCAGACCCCTAGCGGGAGGGACAGATACGCAGTATTTT. Amino acid sequence: CATSRPLAGGTDTQYF.

This chain joins TRBV18 and TRBJ2-1; 7 bases line up with TRBD1. Germline V lookup: CDR1 KGHSH, CDR2 LQKENI. V lost 2 bases and J lost 0; bases outside the gene matches: 4. The CDR3 loop spans 16 amino acids. The CDR3 DNA sequence: TGTGCCAGCTCACCAATGACAGGGCCCTCCTACAATGAGCAGTTCTTC. It specifies CASSPMTGPSYNEQFF.

At least ten counts were recorded for this clonotype. The chain carries TRBV7-6 and TRBJ2-2, with TRBD1 identical over 9 bases. Unmatched junction bases numbered 10, after V lost 10 bases and J lost 4 bases. CDR1 SGHVS and CDR2 FNYEAQ come from the germline V gene. The CDR3 totals 15 residues. CDR3 coding DNA: TGTGCCATCGCTTCAGGGACAGGGTCCACCGGGGAGCTGTTTTTT. This gives the protein CAIASGTGSTGELFF. Drawing the rest from reference TRBV7-6 and TRBJ2-2, the complete variable domain is GAGVSQSPRYKVTKRGQDVALRCDPISGHVSLYWYRQALGQGPEFLTYFNYEAQQDKSGLPNDRFSAERPEGSISTLTIQRTEQRDSAMYRCAIASGTGSTGELFFGEGSRLTVL.

V and J are TRBV19 and TRBJ1-5; a weak D match, TRBD1 (5 bases). Trimming took 6 bases from V and 6 from J, leaving 21 bases between them. The CDR3 is made up of 16 amino acids. The germline V gene has CDR1 LNHDA and CDR2 SQIVND (reference sequence). CDR3 in DNA: TGTGCCAGTAGCCCAGCCTCCGGGACTGGCGGTCAGCCCCAGCATTTT. Amino acids: CASSPASGTGGQPQHF.

V gene TRBV9 combines with J gene TRBJ1-2; D is unresolved. CDR3 length: 12 residues. Germline V lookup: CDR1 SGDLS, CDR2 YYNGEE. V was shortened by 2 bases and J by 0 bases, with 2 bases between the two germline ends. CDR3 coding DNA: TGTGCCAGCAGCGTCACTAACTATGGCTACACCTTC. This translates into CASSVTNYGYTF.

There are a few counts of this clonotype. The gene calls are TRBV5-5 and TRBJ2-7, with TRBD1 identical over 7 bases. Germline loops: CDR1 SGHKS, CDR2 YYEKEE (reference sequence). After removal of 5 bases from V and 5 bases from J, the junction contained 7 bases not matched to a gene. The CDR3 is 13 amino acids. The CDR3: CASSQDRVNEQYF. CDR3 DNA sequence: TGTGCCAGCAGTCAAGACAGGGTCAACGAGCAGTACTTC.

This chain connects TRBV3-1 to TRBJ2-3; TRBD2 is a possible D gene (6 bases). V lost 3 bases and J lost 0, with 16 bases in between. The CDR3 length is 17 residues. Looked up from germline, CDR1 is LGHDT and CDR2 is YNNKEL (reference sequence). This CDR3 reads CASSQEPPAGSTDTQYF. CDR3 nucleotide sequence: TGTGCCAGCAGCCAGGAACCCCCAGCGGGTAGCACAGATACGCAGTATTTT.

This clonotype was observed at least ten times. The genes are TRBV20-1 and TRBJ2-7; D remains unclear. This CDR3 spans 13 amino acids. V shed 4 bases and J shed 3 bases, with 13 bases lying between them. Germline CDR1 DFQATT, CDR2 SNEGSKA (reference sequence). The CDR3 is CSANGNSLYEQYF. The CDR3 DNA reads as TGCAGTGCTAATGGGAACAGCCTCTACGAGCAGTACTTC.

This clonotype came up a few times. The V and J genes are TRBV6-5 and TRBJ1-6, with D uncertain. CDR3 length: 17 amino acids. Germline CDR1 and CDR2: MNHEY and SVGAGI. Trimming cost V 2 bases and J 0 bases, with 11 bases left between them. CDR3 coding DNA: TGTGCCAGCAGTTACGAAGGGCTTAGCTCCTATAATTCACCCCTCCACTTT. Translation gives CASSYEGLSSYNSPLHF.

This clonotype appeared a single time. The chain links TRBV4-2 to TRBJ1-2, with D perhaps matching TRBD1 (5 bases). In germline, CDR1 is LGHNA, CDR2 YNFKEQ. The V and J ends lost 0 bases and 8 bases respectively, with 16 bases between them. CDR3 length: 15 residues. DNA for the CDR3: TGTGCCAGCAGCCAAGAGTCCTTACGAGGGGACGGCTACACCTTC. It is translated as CASSQESLRGDGYTF.

The chain couples TRBV19 to TRBJ1-1, with D maybe TRBD1 (5 bases). This CDR3 spans 14 amino acids. Trimming shortened V by 6 bases and J by 1 base, and 12 bases separated the two germline ends. Germline-derived CDR1 and CDR2 are LNHDA and SQIVND (reference sequence). Here the CDR3 DNA reads TGTGCCAGTAGGACAGACGGAACGAACACTGAAGCTTTCTTT. This gives the protein CASRTDGTNTEAFF.

This rearrangement joins TRBV6-2 or TRBV6-3 to TRBJ2-1, with 8 nucleotides matching TRBD2. Germline values: CDR1 MNHEY, CDR2 SVGEGT. The CDR3 has 17 amino acids. After removal of 5 bases from V and 4 bases from J, the junction contained 13 bases not matched to a gene. CDR3 region: CASSQVLLAGIYNEQFF. In DNA, the CDR3 is TGTGCCAGCAGTCAGGTACTCTTAGCGGGGATTTACAATGAGCAGTTCTTC.

This clonotype was picked up many times. This sequence joins TRBV12-3 or TRBV12-4 and TRBJ1-6; no firm D call. This CDR3 is built from 13 residues. Trimming removed 6 bases from V and 6 bases from J, with 9 bases in between. Written as DNA, the CDR3 is TGTGCCAGCAGCCCGGGCCCTAATTCACCCCTCCACTTT. Encoded protein: CASSPGPNSPLHF.

The chain employs TRBV3-1 and TRBJ2-7; D gene unclear. The CDR3 spans 14 residues. Trimming took off 5 bases at V and 6 bases at J, with 17 bases between the two ends. The V gene's germline CDR1 is LGHDT and CDR2 YNNKEL (reference sequence). The CDR3: CASSFGRSYGEQYF. CDR3 DNA: TGTGCCAGCAGCTTCGGACGGAGTTATGGCGAGCAGTACTTC.

This clonotype was detected only a few times. The CDR3 DNA follows: TGTGCCAGCAGTCCCCAACCTCTAGCGGGAGGGCCTAATGCTAACAATGAGCAGTTCTTC. This translates into CASSPQPLAGGPNANNEQFF. The chain joins TRBV27 to TRBJ2-1; 12 bases map to TRBD2. Germline trimming cut 5 bases from V and 5 bases from J; bases unmatched to any gene: 19. The CDR3 is made up of 20 amino acids. Germline CDR1 MNHEY, CDR2 SMNVEV (reference sequence).

The chain recombines TRBV20-1 with TRBJ2-7; 8 positions match TRBD2. Germline lookup yields CDR1 DFQATT and CDR2 SNEGSKA (reference sequence). Losses at the gene ends were 5 bases for V and 7 bases for J; bases not matched to a gene: 13. This CDR3 comprises 14 residues. This CDR3 reads CSAATSGSSGEQYF. In DNA form, the CDR3 reads TGCAGTGCTGCTACTAGCGGTTCATCGGGAGAGCAGTACTTC.

The chain couples TRBV7-2 to TRBJ1-1; D is unresolved. The V gene's germline CDR1 is SGHTA and CDR2 FQGNSA. The CDR3 covers 13 residues. V was clipped by 3 bases and J by 3 bases, with 8 bases between them. CDR3 nucleotides: TGTGCCAGCAGCTTTGCGGGGTACACTGAAGCTTTCTTT. Encoded protein: CASSFAGYTEAFF.